This TCR beta chain stems from a study of T cells expressing NK-cell markers (dated by TCRdb to about 2020). Regarding the study in general: In sorted CD3+CD56+NKG2C+, CD3+CD56+NKG2C- and CD3+CD56-NKG2C+ T-cell subsets from eight donors, TCR beta-chain repertoires were profiled. Among the eight sequenced donors, seven were HCMV-seropositive and one was HCMV-seronegative. The eight sequenced donors were randomly selected healthy volunteers, three men and five women. Illumina HiSeq 2000/2500, MiSeq or NextSeq was used to sequence libraries as 2 x 150 bp reads.

Results and caveats for the whole study, not just this receptor: Whether the expanded NKG2C-expressing T cell clones were specific for HCMV antigens was left unclear. Those dominant clonotypes were again the most abundant among CD3+CD56-NKG2C+ cells in a handful of donors, at about 28.3-65%. In five to seven donors, the dominant CD3+CD56+NKG2C+ clonotypes were found to rank among the top 10 CD8+ clonotypes and to make up about 1.0-8% of CD8+ T cells.

The CDR3 spans 18 residues, from the cysteine through the phenylalanine. The record lacks a DNA sequence. CDR1 and CDR2, looked up from the germline V gene, are SGHDN and FVKESK. HCMV serostatus was determined by detecting HCMV-specific IgG in serum with a commercial ELISA kit. Ficoll density gradient centrifugation was used to isolate peripheral blood mononuclear cells from blood. These reads were obtained on an Illumina HiSeq 2000. TCR beta cDNA libraries were made by 5'RACE template switching that added a universal primer site and unique molecular identifiers. cDNA synthesis was primed from the TCR beta constant segment and was followed by two successive PCR amplification steps. Per the original workflow: MIGEC was used to demultiplex reads and group reads by UMI, and MiTCR was used to assemble and quantify clonotypes. To exclude erroneous sequences, any TCR cDNA sequence not supported by at least two reads was discarded. The tcR package was used for downstream repertoire analysis, and clonotypes were matched across fractions by CDR3 nucleotide sequence plus V segment. VDJmatch was used to annotate antigen specificity against VDJdb, with one amino acid substitution in CDR3 permitted. Each CDR3 protein sequence appears as one entry after TCRdb reprocessed the reads, and no DNA is included. The V and J calls, along with clone size, are taken from TCRdb and not from the paper's own processing. The sample table records about 390,000 distinct CDR3 sequences. Around 10% of the sample comes from the top ten.

On this clonotype: Its cognate antigen has yet to be identified.

Sequenced sample: blood T cells: a sorted CD56 or NKG2C T cell subset, CD4+ or CD8+ T cells, or bulk PBMC T cells (not recorded which). The sequence derives from a woman between 50 and 59 years old in good health. Donor details come from another sample of the same person, matched by shared clones. The sequence is built from TRBV14 and TRBJ2-2; the D gene TCRdb calls, TRBD2, cannot be checked with no DNA. This receptor carries the CDR3 CASSQTVLAGINTGELFF.